This record covers a single T cell receptor (beta chain). The data were taken from a study of shared clonotypes between healthy human individuals. Study-level information: Researchers drew samples from two women and a few men aged 18 to 49.

Original handling: Without quality scores, immunoSEQ junctional reads could not be filtered like full-length reads. Sequenced by immunoSEQ multiplex PCR; TCRdb stores in-frame clones only, minus some. Clone size and V and J calls were adopted from that table, with D and trimming inferred from the DNA. The table has some 500,000 clones, 95% to 96% seen once. Sequences were obtained from naive CD4+ T cells sorted from blood. Subset specified: CD45RA+ positively selected. This clonotype was obtained from a woman aged 30 to 39 in good health.

The CDR3 is CASSQGDQETQYF. In DNA, the CDR3 is TGTGCCAGCAGCCAAGGAGACCAAGAGACCCAGTACTTC. The rearrangement links TRBV11-3 to TRBJ2-5; D unclear. V lost 5 bases, J lost 0 bases, and 7 bases lay in between. CDR1 and CDR2 from the germline V gene are SGHNT and YENEEA. There are 13 residues in the CDR3.